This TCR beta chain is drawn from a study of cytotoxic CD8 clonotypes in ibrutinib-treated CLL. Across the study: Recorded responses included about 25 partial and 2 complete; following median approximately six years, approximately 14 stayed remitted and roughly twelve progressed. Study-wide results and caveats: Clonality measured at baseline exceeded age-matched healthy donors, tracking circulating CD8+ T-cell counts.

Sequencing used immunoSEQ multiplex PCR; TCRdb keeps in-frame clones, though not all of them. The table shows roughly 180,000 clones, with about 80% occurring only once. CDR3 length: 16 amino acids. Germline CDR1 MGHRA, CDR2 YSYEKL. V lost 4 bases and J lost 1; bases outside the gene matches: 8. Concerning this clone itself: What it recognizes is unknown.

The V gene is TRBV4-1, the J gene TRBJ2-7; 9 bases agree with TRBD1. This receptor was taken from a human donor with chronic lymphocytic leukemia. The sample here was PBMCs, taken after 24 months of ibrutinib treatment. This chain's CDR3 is CASSPPEDRGSYEQYF. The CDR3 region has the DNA TGCGCCAGCAGCCCCCCTGAGGACAGGGGTTCCTACGAGCAGTACTTC.